The 5 T cell receptor beta chains listed next were all sequenced from one sample in a study of blood T cell repertoires in COVID-19. Assay used: immunoSEQ multiplex PCR; TCRdb lists only in-frame clones, some missing. This sample yields hundreds of thousands of clones, of which more than 90% are seen a single time; 2% to 3% belongs to the top ten. The sample comprised PBMCs or T cells enriched from blood (not recorded which). The receptor source for this set is a man aged 55 to 70 who had recovered from COVID-19.

The count of this clone is one. This chain joins TRBV24-1 and TRBJ2-7; 11 bases line up with TRBD1. Unmatched junction bases numbered 10, after V lost 8 bases and J lost 5 bases. This CDR3 has 15 amino acids. The germline V gene encodes CDR1 KGHDR and CDR2 SFDVKD. The chain's CDR3 is CATNRRDRGWDEQYF. For the CDR3, the DNA is TGTGCCACCAACCGCAGGGACAGGGGGTGGGACGAGCAGTACTTC.

This clone showed up just once. The chain links TRBV5-6 to TRBJ1-5; TRBD1 agrees at 7 bases. The germline V gene encodes CDR1 SGHDT and CDR2 YYEEEE. The length of the CDR3 is 17 residues. V lost 0 bases to trimming and J lost 4 bases; unmatched junction nucleotides: 10. DNA for the CDR3: TGTGCCAGCAGCTTGGGAGGGGGCTCGGTCCGGAATCAGCCCCAGCATTTT. Amino acids: CASSLGGGSVRNQPQHF.

This rearrangement joins TRBV6-5 to TRBJ1-6; 7 positions agree with TRBD1. Trimming at V came to 10 bases and at J to 4 bases, leaving 10 bases not matched to a gene. Germline values: CDR1 MNHEY, CDR2 SVGAGI. This CDR3 has 15 residues. CDR3 amino acids: CATRIPGQYNSPLHF. Written as DNA, the CDR3 is TGTGCCACCCGCATCCCGGGACAGTATAATTCACCCCTCCACTTT.

The rearrangement uses TRBV19 and TRBJ2-1; 10 bases are a match to TRBD2. The J segment lost 7 bases and the V segment lost 8 bases, leaving 8 bases of the junction unmatched. The CDR3 spans 14 residues. In germline, CDR1 is LNHDA, CDR2 SQIVND (reference sequence). The CDR3 DNA sequence: TGTGCCAGTCGTCCTAGCGGGAGTTTGAATGAGCAGTTCTTC. Residues: CASRPSGSLNEQFF.

V and J are TRBV27 and TRBJ2-2, with 7 bases matching TRBD1. Germline-derived CDR1 and CDR2 are MNHEY and SMNVEV (reference sequence). CDR3 size: 16 residues. The junction had 11 bases not matched to a gene; V was cut back by 5 bases and J by 5 bases. The CDR3 DNA reads TGTGCCAGCAGTCCACGACAGGGTATCAGTACCGGGGAGCTGTTTTTT. Amino acid sequence: CASSPRQGISTGELFF.